The TCR beta chain under discussion was sequenced for a study of blood T cell repertoires in COVID-19. Study-wide background: Sites in the United States, Italy and Spain provided acute and convalescent COVID-19 samples. Sources were T cells, B-cell-depleted T cells, or PBMCs; the material itself was cDNA or gDNA.

Individuals drawn from 24 US areas were about 18 to 100 years old. Participants' reported clinical history set cohort assignment. This CDR3 has 14 residues. The germline gives CDR1 LGHNA, CDR2 YSLEER. Trimming stripped 0 bases from V and 5 bases from J, with 10 bases between. TCRdb keeps only in-frame clones here, not all; method: immunoSEQ multiplex PCR. The table includes 200,000 to 250,000 clones, about 90% detected once. The specimen was PBMCs or T cells enriched from blood (not recorded which). The chain carries TRBV4-3 and TRBJ1-1, with D maybe TRBD1 (5 bases). The receptor comes from a man aged 30 to 39 who had been exposed to COVID-19. The DNA of the CDR3 is TGCGCCAGCAGCCAAGAGGGGGGGAATACTGAAGCTTTCTTT. It codes for CASSQEGGNTEAFF.